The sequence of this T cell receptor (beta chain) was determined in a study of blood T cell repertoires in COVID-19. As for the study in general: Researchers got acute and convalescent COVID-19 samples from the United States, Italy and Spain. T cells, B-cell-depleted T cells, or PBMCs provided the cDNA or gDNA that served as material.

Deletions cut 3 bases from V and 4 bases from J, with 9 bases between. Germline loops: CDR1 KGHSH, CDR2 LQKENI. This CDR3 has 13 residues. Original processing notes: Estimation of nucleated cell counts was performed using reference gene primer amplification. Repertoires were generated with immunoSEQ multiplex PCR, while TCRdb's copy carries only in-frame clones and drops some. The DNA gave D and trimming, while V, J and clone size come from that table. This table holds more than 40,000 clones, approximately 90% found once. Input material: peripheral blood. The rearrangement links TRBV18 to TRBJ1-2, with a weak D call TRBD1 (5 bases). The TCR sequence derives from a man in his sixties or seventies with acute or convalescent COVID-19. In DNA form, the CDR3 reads TGTGCCAGCTCACCGGGGGGACTCTATGGCTACACCTTC. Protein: CASSPGGLYGYTF.